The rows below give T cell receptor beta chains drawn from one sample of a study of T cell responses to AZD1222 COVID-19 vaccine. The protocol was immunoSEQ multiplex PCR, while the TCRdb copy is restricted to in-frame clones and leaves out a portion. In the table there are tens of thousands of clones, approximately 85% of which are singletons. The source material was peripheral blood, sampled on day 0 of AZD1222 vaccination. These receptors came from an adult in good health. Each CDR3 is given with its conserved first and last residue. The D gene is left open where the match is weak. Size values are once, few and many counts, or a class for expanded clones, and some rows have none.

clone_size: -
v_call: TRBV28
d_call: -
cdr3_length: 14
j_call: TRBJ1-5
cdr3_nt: TGTGCCAGCAGGGGGGGGGTTAGCAATCAGCCCCAGCATTTT
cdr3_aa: CASRGGVSNQPQHF

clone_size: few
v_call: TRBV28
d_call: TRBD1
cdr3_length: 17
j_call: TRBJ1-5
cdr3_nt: TGTGCCAGCATTCCGCTCTTAAGGACAGGGCCAAATCAGCCCCAGCATTTT
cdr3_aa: CASIPLLRTGPNQPQHF

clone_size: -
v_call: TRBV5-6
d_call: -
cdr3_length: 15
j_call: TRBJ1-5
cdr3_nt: TGTGCCAGCAGCTTGAGTGGAGGGCGAGGTCAGCCCCAGCATTTT
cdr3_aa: CASSLSGGRGQPQHF

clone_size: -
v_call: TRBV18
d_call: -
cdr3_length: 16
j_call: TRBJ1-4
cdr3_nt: TGTGCCAGCTCACCACCGAAACAGGGCAAAGGGGAAAAACTGTTTTTT
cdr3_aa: CASSPPKQGKGEKLFF

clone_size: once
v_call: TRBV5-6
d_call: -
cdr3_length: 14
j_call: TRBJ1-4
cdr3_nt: TGTGCCAGCAGCCAGATTGCAACTAATGAAAAACTGTTTTTT
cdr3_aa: CASSQIATNEKLFF

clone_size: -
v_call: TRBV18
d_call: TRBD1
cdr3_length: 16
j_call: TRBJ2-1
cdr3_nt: TGTGCCAGCTCACCATTGACAGGGGCTTCCTACAATGAGCAGTTCTTC
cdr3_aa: CASSPLTGASYNEQFF

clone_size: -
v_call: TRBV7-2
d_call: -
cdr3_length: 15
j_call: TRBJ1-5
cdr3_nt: TGTGCCAGCAGCTTAACCCTTAATAGCAATCAGCCCCAGCATTTT
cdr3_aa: CASSLTLNSNQPQHF

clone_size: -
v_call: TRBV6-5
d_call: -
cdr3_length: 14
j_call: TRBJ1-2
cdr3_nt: TGTGCCAGCAGTTTTCGGACGGACAACTATGGCTACACCTTC
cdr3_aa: CASSFRTDNYGYTF

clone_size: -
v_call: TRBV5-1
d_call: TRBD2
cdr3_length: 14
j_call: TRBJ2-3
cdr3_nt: TGCGCCAGCAGCTTGGGGGGAGGGGCAGATACGCAGTATTTT
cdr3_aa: CASSLGGGADTQYF

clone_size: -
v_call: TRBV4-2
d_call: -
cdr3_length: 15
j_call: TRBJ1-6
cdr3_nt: TGTGCCAGCAGCCAAGGAAGGATAGCTAATTCACCCCTCCACTTT
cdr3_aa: CASSQGRIANSPLHF

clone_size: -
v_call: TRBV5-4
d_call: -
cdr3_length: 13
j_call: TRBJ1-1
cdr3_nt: TGTGCCAGCAGCTCGAGGGCGGGAGCGGAAGCTTTCTTT
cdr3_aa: CASSSRAGAEAFF

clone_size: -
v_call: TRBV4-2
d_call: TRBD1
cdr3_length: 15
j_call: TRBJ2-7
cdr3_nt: TGTGCCAGCAGCCAAGGTTGGGACAGCTCCTACGAGCAGTACTTC
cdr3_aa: CASSQGWDSSYEQYF

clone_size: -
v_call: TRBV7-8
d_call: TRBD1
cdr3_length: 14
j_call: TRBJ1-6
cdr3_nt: TGTGCCAGCAAGCAGGGGGATTTTAATTCACCCCTCCACTTT
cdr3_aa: CASKQGDFNSPLHF

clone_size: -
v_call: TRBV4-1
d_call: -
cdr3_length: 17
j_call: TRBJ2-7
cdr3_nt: TGCGCCAGCAGCCAATACGTCGGAGGGGATTTCTCCTACGAGCAGTACTTC
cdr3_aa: CASSQYVGGDFSYEQYF

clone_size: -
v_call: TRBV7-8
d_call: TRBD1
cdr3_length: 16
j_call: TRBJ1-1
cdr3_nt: TGTGCCAGCAGCTTACAAGGGACAGGGCCGAACACTGAAGCTTTCTTT
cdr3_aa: CASSLQGTGPNTEAFF

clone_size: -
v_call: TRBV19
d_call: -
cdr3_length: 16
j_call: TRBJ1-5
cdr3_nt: TGTGCCAGTAGTCCCGGGACATATGTCCCTTATCCGGCGTGGCATTTT
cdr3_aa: CASSPGTYVPYPAWHF

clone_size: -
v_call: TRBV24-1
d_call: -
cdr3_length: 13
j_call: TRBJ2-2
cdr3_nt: TGTGCCACAGGGACACTTAACACCGGGGAGCTGTTTTTT
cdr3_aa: CATGTLNTGELFF

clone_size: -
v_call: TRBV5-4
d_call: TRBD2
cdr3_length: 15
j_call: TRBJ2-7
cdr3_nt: TGTGCCAGCAGCTTGGGCCGCGGGGGTGCCTACGAGCAGTACTTC
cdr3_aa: CASSLGRGGAYEQYF

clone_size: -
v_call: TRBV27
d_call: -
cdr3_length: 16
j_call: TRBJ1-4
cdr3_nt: TGTGCCAGCAGTTTAAAGCCAGCGGGGATACGGGAAAAACTGTTTTTT
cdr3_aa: CASSLKPAGIREKLFF

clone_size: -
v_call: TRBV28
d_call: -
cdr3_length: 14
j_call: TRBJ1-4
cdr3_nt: TGTGCCAGCAGCCGTGGTGCAACTAATGAAAAACTGTTTTTT
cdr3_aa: CASSRGATNEKLFF

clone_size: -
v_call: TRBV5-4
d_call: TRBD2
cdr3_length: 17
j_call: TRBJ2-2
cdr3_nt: TGTGCCAGCAGCTTAGGACTAGCGGGGGCGAACACCGGGGAGCTGTTTTTT
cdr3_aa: CASSLGLAGANTGELFF

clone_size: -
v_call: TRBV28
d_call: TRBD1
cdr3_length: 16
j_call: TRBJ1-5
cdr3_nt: TGTGCCAGCAGTGTCTCGACAGGGTACAACAATCAGCCCCAGCATTTT
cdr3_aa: CASSVSTGYNNQPQHF

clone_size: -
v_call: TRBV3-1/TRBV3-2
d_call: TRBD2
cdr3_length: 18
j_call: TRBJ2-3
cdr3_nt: TGTGCCAGCAGCCAAGATACCCTTTTAGCGGGAGACACAGATACGCAGTATTTT
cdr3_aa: CASSQDTLLAGDTDTQYF

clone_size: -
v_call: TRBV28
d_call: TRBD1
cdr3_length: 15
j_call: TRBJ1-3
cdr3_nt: TGTGCCAGCAGTTCGACAGGGGCGGGCGGAAACACCATATATTTT
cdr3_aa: CASSSTGAGGNTIYF

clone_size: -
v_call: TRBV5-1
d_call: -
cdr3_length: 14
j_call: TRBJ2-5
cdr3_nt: TGCGCCAGCAGCCGGCCGGGGGGCCGAGAGACCCAGTACTTC
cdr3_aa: CASSRPGGRETQYF

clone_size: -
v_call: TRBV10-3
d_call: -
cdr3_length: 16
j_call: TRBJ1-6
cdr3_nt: TGTGCCATCAGTTTACAGGATTATAGGGTTGGTTCACCCCTCCACTTT
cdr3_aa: CAISLQDYRVGSPLHF

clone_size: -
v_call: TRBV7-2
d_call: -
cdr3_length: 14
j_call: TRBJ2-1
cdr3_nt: TGTGCCAGCAGCTTGGTAGCGACCTACAATGAGCAGTTCTTC
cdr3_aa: CASSLVATYNEQFF

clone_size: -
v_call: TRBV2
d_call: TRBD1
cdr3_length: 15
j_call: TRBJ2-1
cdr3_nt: TGTGCCAGCAGTAGGCAGACAGGGGGCAACAATGAGCAGTTCTTC
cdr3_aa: CASSRQTGGNNEQFF

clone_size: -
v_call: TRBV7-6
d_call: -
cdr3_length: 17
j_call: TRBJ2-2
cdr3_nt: TGTGCCAGCAGCCGTTCGGCAGGGGCATTGAACACCGGGGAGCTGTTTTTT
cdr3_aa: CASSRSAGALNTGELFF

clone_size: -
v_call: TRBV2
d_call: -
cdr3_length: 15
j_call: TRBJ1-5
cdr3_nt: TGTGCCAGCAAAATAGGACTGGACGGCAATCAGCCCCAGCATTTT
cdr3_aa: CASKIGLDGNQPQHF

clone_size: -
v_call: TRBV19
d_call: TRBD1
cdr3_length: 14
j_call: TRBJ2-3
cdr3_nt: TGTGCCAGTAGTATAGTGGGGACCAGGGGGAGGCAGTATTTT
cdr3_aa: CASSIVGTRGRQYF

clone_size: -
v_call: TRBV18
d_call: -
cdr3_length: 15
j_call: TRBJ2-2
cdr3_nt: TGTGCCAGCTCACCACTCGGGACGAACACCGGGGAGCTGTTTTTT
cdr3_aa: CASSPLGTNTGELFF

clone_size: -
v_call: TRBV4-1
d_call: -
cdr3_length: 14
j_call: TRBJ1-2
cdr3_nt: TGCGCCAGCAGCCAAGTCTCGCCTGGGGCTGGCTACACCTTC
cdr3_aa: CASSQVSPGAGYTF

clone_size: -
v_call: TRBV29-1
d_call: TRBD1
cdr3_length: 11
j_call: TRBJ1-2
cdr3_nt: TGCAGCGCTAGACAGGGGGGAAGCTACACCTTC
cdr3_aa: CSARQGGSYTF

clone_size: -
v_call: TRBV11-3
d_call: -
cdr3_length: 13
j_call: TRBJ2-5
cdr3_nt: TGTGCCAGCAGCTTGGGCTCTGGGGAGACCCAGTACTTC
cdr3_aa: CASSLGSGETQYF

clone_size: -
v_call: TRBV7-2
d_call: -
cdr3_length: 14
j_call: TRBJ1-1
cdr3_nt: TGTGCCAGCAGCCCGACGGGGGGTAGAACTGAAGCTTTCTTT
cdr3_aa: CASSPTGGRTEAFF

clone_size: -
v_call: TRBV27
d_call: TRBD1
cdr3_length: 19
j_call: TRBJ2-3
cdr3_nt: TGTGCCAGCAGTTTACGGGGAATTGGGACAGCCTCTATCACAGATACGCAGTATTTT
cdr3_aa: CASSLRGIGTASITDTQYF

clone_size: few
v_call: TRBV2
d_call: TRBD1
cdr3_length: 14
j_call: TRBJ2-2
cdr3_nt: TGTGCCAGCAGTAAAGACAGGGGCACCGGGGAGCTGTTTTTT
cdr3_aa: CASSKDRGTGELFF

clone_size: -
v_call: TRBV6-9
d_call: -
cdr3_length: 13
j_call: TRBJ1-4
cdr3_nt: TGTGCCAGCAGGGATCCAACTAATGAAAAACTGTTTTTT
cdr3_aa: CASRDPTNEKLFF